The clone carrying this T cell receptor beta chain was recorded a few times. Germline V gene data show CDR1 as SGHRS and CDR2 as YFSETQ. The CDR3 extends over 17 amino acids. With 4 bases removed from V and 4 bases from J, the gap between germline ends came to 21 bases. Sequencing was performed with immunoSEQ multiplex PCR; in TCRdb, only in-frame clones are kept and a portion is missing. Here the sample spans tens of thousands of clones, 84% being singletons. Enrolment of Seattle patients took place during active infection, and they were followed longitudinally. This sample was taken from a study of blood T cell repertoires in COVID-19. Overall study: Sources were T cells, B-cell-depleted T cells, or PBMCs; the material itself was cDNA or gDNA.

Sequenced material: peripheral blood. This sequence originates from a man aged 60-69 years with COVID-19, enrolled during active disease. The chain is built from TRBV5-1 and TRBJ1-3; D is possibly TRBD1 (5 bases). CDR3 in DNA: TGCGCCAGCAGCCCAGAAGGGACTGCCCTAACGGGAAACACCATATATTTT. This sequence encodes CASSPEGTALTGNTIYF.